This T cell receptor (beta chain) comes out of a study of Graves' ophthalmopathy and Graves' hyperthyroidism. RNA transcripts provided the template for amplifying TCR beta CDR3 regions. HTBI primers served in a first-round RT-PCR, which a second-round multiplex PCR followed. A single record per CDR3 protein comes from TCRdb applying MiXCR to the multiplex PCR reads. The data hold over a million distinct CDR3 sequences, with around a third observed a single time. Ages of hyperthyroidism patients ran from 18 to 65, and their diagnoses were new, under 2 months' duration. Lactation, pregnancy, uncontrolled infections and other autoimmune diseases were all grounds for excluding patients. Diagnosis relied on clinical symptoms, serum thyroxine, TRAb, thyroid ultrasound and orbital computed tomography. Overall study findings and caveats: Most clonotypes expanded in thyroid above 0.001 frequency were present in blood too.

CDR3 size: 14 residues. V shed 5 bases and J 6 bases; nucleotides not matched to a gene: 12. In germline, CDR1 is DFQATT, CDR2 SNEGSKA (reference sequence). This clonotype was counted ten times or more. As yet, its antigen is unknown. Material for sequencing was peripheral blood or thyroid tissue (not recorded which). The genes are TRBV20-1 and TRBJ2-7, with 8 bases aligning to TRBD1. The clonotype comes from an adult man with Graves' hyperthyroidism. This CDR3 reads CSARKGQASLEQYF. CDR3 nucleotide sequence: TGCAGTGCTCGCAAGGGACAGGCTTCTCTCGAGCAGTACTTC.